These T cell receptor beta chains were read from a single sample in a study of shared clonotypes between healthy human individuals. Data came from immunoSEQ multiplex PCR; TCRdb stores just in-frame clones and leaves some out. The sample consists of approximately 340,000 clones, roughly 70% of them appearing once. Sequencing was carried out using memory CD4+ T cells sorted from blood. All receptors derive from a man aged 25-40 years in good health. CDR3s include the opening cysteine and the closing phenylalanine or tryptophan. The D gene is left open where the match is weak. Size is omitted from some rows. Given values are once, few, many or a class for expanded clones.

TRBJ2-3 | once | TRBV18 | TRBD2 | CASSPNDGTSGITDTQYF | TGTGCCAGCTCACCAAACGACGGGACTAGCGGGATCACAGATACGCAGTATTTT
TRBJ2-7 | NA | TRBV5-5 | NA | CASSARPGPNTEQYF | TGTGCCAGCAGCGCCCGACCGGGACCGAATACAGAGCAGTACTTC
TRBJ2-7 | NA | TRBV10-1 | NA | CASSSTAGIETEKQYF | TGCGCCAGCTCCTCGACCGCCGGGATAGAGACAGAGAAGCAGTACTTC
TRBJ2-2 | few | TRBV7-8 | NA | CASSLRSGGELFF | TGTGCCAGCAGTTTAAGGTCCGGGGGGGAGCTGTTTTTT
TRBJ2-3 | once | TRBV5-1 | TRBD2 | CASSPGTSASTDTQYF | TGCGCCAGCAGCCCTGGGACTAGCGCTAGCACAGATACGCAGTATTTT
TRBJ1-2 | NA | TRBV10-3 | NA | CAISEFTGSLSANYGYTF | TGTGCCATCAGTGAGTTCACAGGGTCCCTTTCAGCTAACTATGGCTACACCTTC
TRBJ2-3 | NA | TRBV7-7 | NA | CASSPGGNGGTDTQYF | TGTGCTAGCAGCCCCGGCGGGAACGGGGGCACAGATACGCAGTATTTT
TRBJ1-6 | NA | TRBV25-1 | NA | CASSESGRYNSPLHF | TGTGCCAGCAGTGAATCGGGACGGTATAATTCACCCCTCCACTTT
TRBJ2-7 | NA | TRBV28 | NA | CASSLQGHEQYF | TGTGCCAGCAGTTTACAAGGGCACGAGCAGTACTTC
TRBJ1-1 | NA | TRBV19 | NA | CASSTGRESTEAFF | TGTGCCAGTAGTACCGGGCGGGAGAGCACTGAAGCTTTCTTT
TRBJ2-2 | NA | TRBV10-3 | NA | CAIKGGRDTGELFF | TGTGCCATCAAAGGGGGGCGTGACACCGGGGAGCTGTTTTTT
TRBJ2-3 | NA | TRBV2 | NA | CASTRLVSTDTQYF | TGTGCCAGCACTCGCCTAGTGAGCACAGATACGCAGTATTTT
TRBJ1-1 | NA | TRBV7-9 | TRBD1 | CASSLTGADTEAFF | TGTGCCAGCAGCTTAACAGGGGCGGATACTGAAGCTTTCTTT
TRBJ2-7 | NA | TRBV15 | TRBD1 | CATSRDRSQGDEQYF | TGTGCCACCAGCAGAGATCGTTCACAGGGGGATGAGCAGTACTTC
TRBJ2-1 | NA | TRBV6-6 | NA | CASTQGAPAQFF | TGTGCCAGCACCCAGGGCGCCCCGGCCCAGTTCTTC
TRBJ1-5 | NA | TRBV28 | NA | CASSFGRTHNQPQHF | TGTGCCAGCAGTTTCGGCAGGACCCACAATCAGCCCCAGCATTTT
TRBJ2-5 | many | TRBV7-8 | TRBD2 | CASSLVSASSGRWRETQYF | TGTGCCAGCAGCTTAGTCTCGGCGTCTAGCGGGAGATGGAGGGAGACCCAGTACTTC
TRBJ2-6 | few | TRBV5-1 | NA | CASSFGPGSGANVLTF | TGCGCCAGCAGCTTTGGCCCAGGGTCCGGGGCCAACGTCCTGACTTTC
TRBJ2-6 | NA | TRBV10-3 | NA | CAIRTGDSGANVLTF | TGTGCCATCAGGACAGGAGACTCTGGGGCCAACGTCCTGACTTTC
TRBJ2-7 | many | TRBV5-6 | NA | CASRTAGRQTLYEQYF | TGTGCCAGCAGAACCGCGGGCCGCCAAACACTCTACGAGCAGTACTTC
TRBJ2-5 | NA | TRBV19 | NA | CASSIKSPGQGTRRETQYF | TGTGCCAGTAGTATTAAGTCTCCGGGTCAGGGCACTAGGAGAGAGACCCAGTACTTC
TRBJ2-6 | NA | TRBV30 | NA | CAWSGGVGANVLTF | TGTGCCTGGAGCGGAGGGGTCGGGGCCAACGTCCTGACTTTC
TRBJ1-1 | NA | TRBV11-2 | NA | CASSSKQVNTEAFF | TGTGCCAGCAGCTCGAAACAAGTGAACACTGAAGCTTTCTTT
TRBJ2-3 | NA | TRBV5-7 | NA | CASSSRPSTRF | TGTGCCAGCAGCTCCCGGCCCTCGACTCGATTT
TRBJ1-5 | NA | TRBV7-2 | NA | CASSRLRDQPQHF | TGTGCCAGCAGCCGCCTCAGGGATCAGCCCCAGCATTTT
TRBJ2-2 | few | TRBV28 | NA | CASSIAGTGELFF | TGTGCCAGCAGTATCGCAGGGACCGGGGAGCTGTTTTTT
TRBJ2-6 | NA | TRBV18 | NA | CASSPEARSNVLTF | TGTGCCAGCTCACCAGAAGCAAGGTCCAACGTCCTGACTTTC
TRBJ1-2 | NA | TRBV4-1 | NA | CASSQEGTFNYGYTF | TGCGCCAGCAGCCAAGAGGGGACATTTAACTATGGCTACACCTTC
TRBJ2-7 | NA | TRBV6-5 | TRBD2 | CASSRPVAGGYEQYF | TGTGCCAGCAGTCGTCCTGTAGCGGGGGGCTACGAGCAGTACTTC
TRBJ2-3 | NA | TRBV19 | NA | CASSFTGLTVTDTQYF | TGTGCCAGTAGTTTCACAGGGCTAACGGTCACAGATACGCAGTATTTT
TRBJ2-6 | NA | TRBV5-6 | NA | CASSIRDSGANVLTF | TGTGCCAGCAGCATACGGGACTCTGGGGCCAACGTCCTGACTTTC
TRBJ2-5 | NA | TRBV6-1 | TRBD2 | CASRGLAAQETQYF | TGTGCCAGCAGAGGACTAGCGGCACAAGAGACCCAGTACTTC
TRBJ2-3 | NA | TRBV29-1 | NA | CSVGKGLGTDTQYF | TGCAGCGTTGGGAAGGGTCTGGGCACAGATACGCAGTATTTT
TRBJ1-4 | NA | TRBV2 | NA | CASSQQGAANEKLFF | TGTGCCAGCAGTCAACAGGGAGCTGCTAATGAAAAACTGTTTTTT
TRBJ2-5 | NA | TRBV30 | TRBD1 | CAWSTKTGAGETQYF | TGTGCCTGGAGTACCAAGACAGGGGCTGGAGAGACCCAGTACTTC
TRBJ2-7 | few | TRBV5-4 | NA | CASSSPGQGAYEQYF | TGTGCCAGCAGCTCCCCCGGACAAGGAGCCTACGAGCAGTACTTC
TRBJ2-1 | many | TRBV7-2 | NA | CASSPGMLYNEQFF | TGTGCCAGCAGCCCCGGGATGCTCTACAATGAGCAGTTCTTC
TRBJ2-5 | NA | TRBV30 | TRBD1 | CAWRLQGARETQYF | TGTGCCTGGAGACTACAGGGGGCGAGAGAGACCCAGTACTTC
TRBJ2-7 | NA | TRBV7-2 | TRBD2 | CASSLTGTSVAYEQYF | TGTGCCAGCAGCTTAACGGGGACTAGCGTGGCCTACGAGCAGTACTTC
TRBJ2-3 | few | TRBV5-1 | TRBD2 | CASSIGLAGSSDTQYF | TGCGCCAGCAGCATCGGACTAGCGGGAAGTTCAGATACGCAGTATTTT
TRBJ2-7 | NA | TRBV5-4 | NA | CASSLEGLLYEQYF | TGTGCCAGCAGCTTGGAGGGACTTCTCTACGAGCAGTACTTC
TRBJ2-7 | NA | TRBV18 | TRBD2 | CASSPSRTSGLEQYF | TGTGCCAGCTCACCAAGCAGGACTAGCGGCCTCGAGCAGTACTTC
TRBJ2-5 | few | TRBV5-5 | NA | CASSLMLGWETQYF | TGTGCCAGCAGCTTGATGTTGGGGTGGGAGACCCAGTACTTC
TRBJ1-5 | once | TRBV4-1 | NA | CASSRMLSTEDNQPQHF | TGCGCCAGCAGCCGAATGCTTTCGACGGAAGATAATCAGCCCCAGCATTTT
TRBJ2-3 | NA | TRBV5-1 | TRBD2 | CASSLEAGTSLGSYTQYF | TGCGCCAGCAGCTTGGAAGCCGGGACTAGCCTTGGTAGCTATACGCAGTATTTT
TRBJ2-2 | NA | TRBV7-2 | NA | CASSKPLPIGGTGELFF | TGTGCCAGCAGCAAGCCCTTGCCAATCGGGGGCACCGGGGAGCTGTTTTTT
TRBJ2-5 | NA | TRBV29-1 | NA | CSVNNPGSQETQYF | TGCAGCGTTAACAATCCAGGGTCCCAAGAGACCCAGTACTTC
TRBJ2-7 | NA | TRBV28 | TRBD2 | CASSLIAGGFHEQYF | TGTGCCAGCAGTTTAATAGCGGGAGGTTTTCACGAGCAGTACTTC